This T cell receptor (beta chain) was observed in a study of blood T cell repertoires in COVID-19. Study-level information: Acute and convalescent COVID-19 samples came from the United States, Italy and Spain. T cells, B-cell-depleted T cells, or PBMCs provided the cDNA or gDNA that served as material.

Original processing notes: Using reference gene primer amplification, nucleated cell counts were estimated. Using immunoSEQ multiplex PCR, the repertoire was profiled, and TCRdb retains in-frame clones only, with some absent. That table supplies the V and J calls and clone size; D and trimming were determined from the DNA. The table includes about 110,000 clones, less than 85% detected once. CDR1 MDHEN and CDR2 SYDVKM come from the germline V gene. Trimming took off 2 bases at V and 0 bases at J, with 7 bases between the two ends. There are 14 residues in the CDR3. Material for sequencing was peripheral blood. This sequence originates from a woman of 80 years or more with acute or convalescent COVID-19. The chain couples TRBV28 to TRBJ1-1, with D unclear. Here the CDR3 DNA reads TGTGCCAGCAGTTTAATCAGGTTGAACACTGAAGCTTTCTTT. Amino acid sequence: CASSLIRLNTEAFF.